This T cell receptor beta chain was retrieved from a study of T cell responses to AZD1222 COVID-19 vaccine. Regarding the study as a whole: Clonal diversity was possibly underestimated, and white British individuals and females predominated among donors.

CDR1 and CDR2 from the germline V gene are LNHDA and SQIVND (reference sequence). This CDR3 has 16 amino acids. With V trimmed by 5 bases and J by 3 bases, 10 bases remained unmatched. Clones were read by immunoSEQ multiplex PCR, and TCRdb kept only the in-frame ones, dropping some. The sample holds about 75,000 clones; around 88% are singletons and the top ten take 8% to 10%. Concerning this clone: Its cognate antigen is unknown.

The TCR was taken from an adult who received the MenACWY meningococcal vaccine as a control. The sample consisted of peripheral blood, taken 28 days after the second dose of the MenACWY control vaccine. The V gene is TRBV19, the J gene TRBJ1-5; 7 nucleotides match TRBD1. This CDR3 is CASSRGRGQPNQPQHF. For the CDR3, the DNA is TGTGCCAGTAGTCGCGGCCGGGGACAGCCCAATCAGCCCCAGCATTTT.